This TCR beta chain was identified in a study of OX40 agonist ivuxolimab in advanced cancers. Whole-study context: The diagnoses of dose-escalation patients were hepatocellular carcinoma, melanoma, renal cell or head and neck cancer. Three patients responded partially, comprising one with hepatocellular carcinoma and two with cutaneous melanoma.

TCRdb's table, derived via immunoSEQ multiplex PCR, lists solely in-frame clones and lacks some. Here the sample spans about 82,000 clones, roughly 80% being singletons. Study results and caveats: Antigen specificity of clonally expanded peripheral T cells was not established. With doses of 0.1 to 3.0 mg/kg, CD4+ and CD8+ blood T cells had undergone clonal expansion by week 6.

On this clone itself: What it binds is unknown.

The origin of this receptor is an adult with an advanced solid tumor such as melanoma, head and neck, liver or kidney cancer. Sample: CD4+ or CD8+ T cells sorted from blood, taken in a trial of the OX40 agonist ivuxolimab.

The CDR3 DNA sequence: TGTGCCAGCAGTGAACGGCCACGGAACACTGAAGCTTTCTTT. This codes for CASSERPRNTEAFF. This rearrangement joins TRBV6-1 to TRBJ1-1; no reliable D call. V was pared by 2 bases and J by 1 base, with 8 bases between. The CDR3 has 14 residues. Germline V gives CDR1 MNHNS, CDR2 SASEGT.